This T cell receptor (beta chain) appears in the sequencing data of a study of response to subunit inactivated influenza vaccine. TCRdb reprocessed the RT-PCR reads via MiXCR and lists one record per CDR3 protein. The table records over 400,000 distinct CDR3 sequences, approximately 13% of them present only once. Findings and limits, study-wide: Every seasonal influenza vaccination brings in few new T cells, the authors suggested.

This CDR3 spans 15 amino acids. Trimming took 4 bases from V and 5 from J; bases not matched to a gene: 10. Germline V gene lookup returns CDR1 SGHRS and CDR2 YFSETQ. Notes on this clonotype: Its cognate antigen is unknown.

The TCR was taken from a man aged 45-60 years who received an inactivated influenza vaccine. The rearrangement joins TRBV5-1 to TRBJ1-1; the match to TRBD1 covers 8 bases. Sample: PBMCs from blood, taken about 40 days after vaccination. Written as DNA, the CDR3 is TGCGCCAGCAGCCTTCGAGGACAGGGCCAGACTGAAGCTTTCTTT. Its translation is CASSLRGQGQTEAFF.